A single sample gave rise to the 9 T cell receptor beta chains below, sequenced in a study of T-cell reconstitution after alpha-beta-depleted transplantation in children. Unique molecular identifiers were used in preparing the TCRbeta library. MiXCR, run by TCRdb on the PCR reads, gives a single entry per CDR3 protein. Among hundreds of thousands of distinct CDR3 sequences, 13% were seen once, and the ten largest hold 4.3%. Sample: PBMCs, taken from the stem cell graft. These receptors originate from a human donor who donated a stem cell graft to a child with Fanconi anemia.

The CDR3 loop is CATSKGQGNSPLHF. The CDR3, as DNA: TGTGCCACCAGCAAGGGACAGGGGAATTCACCCCTCCACTTT. The rearrangement uses TRBV15 and TRBJ1-6; 10 bases map to TRBD1. V lost 4 bases, J lost 7 bases, and 1 base stayed unmatched. The CDR3 length is 14 residues. Per the germline V gene, CDR1 is LNHNV and CDR2 is YYDKDF (reference sequence).

This chain links TRBV6-2 or TRBV6-3 with TRBJ2-7; tentatively, D is TRBD1 (5 bases). Trimming pared 5 bases from V and 1 base from J, leaving 18 bases between. This CDR3 contains 16 residues. Germline V gives CDR1 MNHEY, CDR2 SVGEGT. CDR3 sequence (DNA): TGTGCCAGCAGTGGCTATGACAGCTCCCTATCCTACGAGCAGTACGTC. Residues: CASSGYDSSLSYEQYV.

J is TRBJ2-1 and V is TRBV10-3, with 9 bases that match TRBD1. J was trimmed by 0 bases and V by 6 bases; bases with no gene match: 3. Per the germline V gene, CDR1 is ENHRY and CDR2 is SYGVKD. This CDR3 contains 15 residues. The CDR3 here is CAISRQGGSYNEQFF. In nucleotides, the CDR3 is TGTGCCATCAGCAGACAGGGGGGCTCCTACAATGAGCAGTTCTTC.

This clonotype was seen a handful of times. The chain links TRBV7-2 to TRBJ2-5; 7 bases fit TRBD1. This CDR3 has 15 residues. Germline V CDR1 and CDR2: SGHTA, FQGNSA. V was clipped by 5 bases and J by 0 bases; unmatched bases: 6. The DNA for the CDR3 is TGTGCCAGCAGCCGGGACAGCTGGTACCAAGAGACCCAGTACTTC. Translated, it gives CASSRDSWYQETQYF. Complete variable domain (other parts from reference TRBV7-2 and TRBJ2-5): GAGVSQSPSNKVTEKGKDVELRCDPISGHTALYWYRQSLGQGLEFLIYFQGNSAPDKSGLPSDRFSAERTGGSVSTLTIQRTQQEDSAVYLCASSRDSWYQETQYFGPGTRLLVL.

This clonotype was seen repeatedly, ten times or more. V usage is TRBV9 and J usage is TRBJ2-5, with a possible D match to TRBD2 (6 bases). This CDR3 has 15 amino acids. Deletions cut 3 bases from V and 4 bases from J, with 16 bases between. Germline V gene sequence: CDR1 SGDLS, CDR2 YYNGEE. Written as DNA, the CDR3 is TGTGCCAGCAGCGCTGTAAGCGGGCCTGGAGAGACCCAGTACTTC. This gives the protein CASSAVSGPGETQYF.

In this sample, this clonotype turned up many times. This rearrangement joins TRBV6-5 to TRBJ1-1; D is perhaps TRBD1 (5 bases). The CDR3 spans 13 residues. V lost 0 bases to trimming and J lost 8 bases, with 10 bases between them. Per germline, CDR1 MNHEY and CDR2 SVGAGI. CDR3 protein: CASSYSAGREAFF. DNA for the CDR3: TGTGCCAGCAGTTACTCGGCAGGGAGGGAAGCTTTCTTT.

This clonotype has a handful of counts. The chain recombines TRBV11-2 with TRBJ1-6; D possibly corresponds to TRBD1 (6 bases). CDR3 length equals 16 residues. Germline V lookup: CDR1 SGHAT, CDR2 FQNNGV. V lost 5 bases and J 9 bases, leaving 20 bases between the germline ends. CDR3 in DNA: TGTGCCAGCAGCGGTCTAGGTGGGGGCGCAGCTTCACCCCTCCACTTT. Translated: CASSGLGGGAASPLHF.

The chain is built from TRBV18 and TRBJ2-1, with D perhaps TRBD2 (6 bases). Looked up from germline, CDR1 is KGHSH and CDR2 is LQKENI. This CDR3 has 16 amino acids. Trimming cost V 6 bases and J 10 bases, with 25 bases left between them. For the CDR3, the DNA is TGTGCCAGCTCCTCACGGCCCACTAGCCGAGGGGCAGAGCAGTTCTTC. This gives the protein CASSSRPTSRGAEQFF. Full variable domain (missing parts from reference TRBV18 and TRBJ2-1): NAGVMQNPRHLVRRRGQEARLRCSPMKGHSHVYWYRQLPEEGLKFMVYLQKENIIDESGMPKERFSAEFPKEGPSILRIQQVVRGDSAAYFCASSSRPTSRGAEQFFGPGTRLTVL.

This clonotype was picked up a small number of times. The gene calls are TRBV6-1 and TRBJ1-1; D unresolved. Germline loops: CDR1 MNHNS, CDR2 SASEGT. Trimming took 6 bases from V and 8 from J, leaving 10 bases between them. The CDR3 extends over 11 amino acids. The CDR3 sequence is CASSFIREAFF. CDR3 nucleotide sequence: TGTGCCAGCAGCTTTATTCGGGAAGCTTTCTTT.